This T cell receptor beta chain was sequenced during a study of blood T cell repertoires in COVID-19. As regards this clone: Other DNA sequences of this sample code for an identical CDR3.

CDR3 length: 15 residues. The junction had 8 bases not matched to a gene; V was cut back by 4 bases and J by 4 bases. Germline loops: CDR1 LNHDA, CDR2 SQIVND (reference sequence). Only in-frame clones appear in the TCRdb table, and some are missing; sequencing was by immunoSEQ multiplex PCR. The table includes approximately 290,000 clones, 90% to 95% detected once. Sequencing was done on a sample of peripheral blood. The receptor was derived from a woman aged 25 to 39 with COVID-19, enrolled during active disease. The chain is built from TRBV19 and TRBJ2-5; the match to TRBD1 covers 8 bases. The CDR3, as DNA: TGTGCCAGTAGTAGAGGACAGGGTAGTGGAGAGACCCAGTACTTC. Translating gives CASSRGQGSGETQYF.